This T cell receptor (beta chain) was observed in a study of spatial heterogeneity in lung cancer. Time point specified: sample taken at primary tumor resection. The donor population consisted of more than 55 patients with untreated, early-stage non-small cell lung cancer. The sequenced material consisted of unsorted whole RNA from tumor, nontumor lung or frozen PBMC. By frequency in the sample, this clonotype is large. Antigen unknown. Via MiXCR, TCRdb re-called the 5' RACE reads, giving one row per CDR3 protein. The repertoire includes around 1,200 distinct CDR3 sequences, around an eighth of them detected once, and about 43% sits in the top ten. Overall study results and limits: Ubiquitous expanded TCR counts tracked ubiquitous nonsynonymous mutations, and regional counts tracked regional ones. In tumors, expanded intratumoral alpha and beta TCR counts tracked mutation counts.

This TCR was recovered from a male donor with early-stage non-small cell lung cancer. This specimen was lung tumor tissue, taken at surgery.

The CDR3 DNA follows: TGTGCCAGCAGCCAAAGTCGAAACGGGTACGGCACAGATACGCAGTATTTT. It translates to CASSQSRNGYGTDTQYF. This chain links TRBV4-2 with TRBJ2-3, with no clear D. Trimming took 2 bases from V and 1 from J, leaving 16 bases between them. The CDR3 consists of 17 residues. Germline V gene sequence: CDR1 LGHNA, CDR2 YNFKEQ.